This TCR beta chain originates from a study of blood T cells in healthy people across ages. Study-level points and caveats: Higher naive T cell percentage went strongly together with higher TCR beta diversity. Compared with aged donors, long-lived donors showed fewer expanded clones, suggesting selection.

Remarks on this clonotype: What it binds is not known.

There are 14 residues in the CDR3. The V and J ends lost 7 bases and 2 bases respectively, with 15 bases between them. Germline V gene sequence: CDR1 MNHEY, CDR2 SVGEGT. The authors ran a second PCR of 7 to 11 cycles using a sample-barcoded 5' primer and a J-beta primer mix. Every cDNA was tagged by a template-switch adaptor with 12 random nucleotides. TCRdb re-called the 5' RACE reads through MiXCR, storing one row per CDR3 protein. The sample has some 920,000 distinct CDR3 sequences; about 51% are singletons. The sequence was obtained from a woman aged 60-75 years in good health. V and J are TRBV6-2 or TRBV6-3 and TRBJ2-7; D might be TRBD1 (6 bases). Material for sequencing was blood. The CDR3 sequence is CASTSVYRAYEQYF. Here the CDR3 DNA reads TGTGCCAGCACCTCGGTGTACAGGGCCTACGAGCAGTACTTC.